The 28 T cell receptor beta chains presented below share a single source sample, sequenced in a study of identical twins. MiXCR, applied by TCRdb to the 5' RACE reads, yields one record per CDR3 protein. The repertoire holds 100,000 or so distinct CDR3 sequences, with 5.9% as singletons. Specimen: memory T cells sorted from blood. The receptor set was obtained from a woman between 45 and 65 years old in good health.

Ten or more counts support this clonotype. The chain joins TRBV29-1 to TRBJ2-3; 8 bases map to TRBD2. V lost 1 base and J lost 4; bases outside the gene matches: 7. This CDR3 is built from 15 residues. Germline-derived CDR1 and CDR2 are SQVTM and ANQGSEA. Here the CDR3 reads CSVEGTGGPADTQYF. The CDR3 DNA is TGCAGCGTTGAAGGGACGGGAGGGCCTGCAGATACGCAGTATTTT.

This clonotype was observed at least ten times. The chain is built from TRBV7-2 and TRBJ2-3, with 7 bases identical to TRBD1. The CDR3 totals 16 residues. Trimming removed 5 bases from V and 3 bases from J; junction bases left unmatched: 11. Germline CDR1 and CDR2: SGHTA and FQGNSA. Here the CDR3 reads CASSPSVAGGTDTQYF. As DNA, the CDR3 is TGTGCCAGCAGCCCCAGCGTGGCAGGGGGTACAGATACGCAGTATTTT.

V is TRBV5-1 and J is TRBJ1-2; tentative D call: TRBD1 (5 bases). The germline V gene has CDR1 SGHRS and CDR2 YFSETQ. The CDR3 runs to 13 residues. Trimming pared 7 bases from V and 8 bases from J, leaving 18 bases between. In DNA form, the CDR3 reads TGCGCCAGCCGCTCCCCAGGGTTGGAAGGCTACACCTTC. Translating it yields CASRSPGLEGYTF.

The sample holds many counts of this clonotype. The rearrangement joins TRBV4-1 to TRBJ2-1, with a possible D match to TRBD2 (6 bases). The CDR3 has 15 residues. The germline CDR1 and CDR2 sequences are MGHRA and YSYEKL. Trimming stripped 1 base from V and 4 bases from J, with 11 bases between. CDR3 in DNA: TGCGCCAGCAGCCAAGGGCAGGCGGGGTACAATGAGCAGTTCTTC. Its translation: CASSQGQAGYNEQFF.

This clonotype was seen ten or more times. The gene calls are TRBV5-1 and TRBJ1-6; no clear D. Germline CDR1 reads SGHRS; CDR2 reads YFSETQ. Trimming cost V 0 bases and J 7 bases, with 8 bases left between them. CDR3 length equals 14 residues. CDR3 loop: CASSLELLNSPLHF. DNA of the CDR3: TGCGCCAGCAGCTTGGAACTTTTGAATTCACCCCTCCACTTT.

This CDR3 is CASSFSGGLETQYF. As DNA, the CDR3 is TGTGCCAGCAGTTTCAGCGGGGGCCTAGAGACCCAGTACTTC. V usage is TRBV6-6 and J usage is TRBJ2-5; TRBD2 agrees at 8 bases. The CDR3 is made up of 14 amino acids. Looked up from germline, CDR1 is MNHNY and CDR2 is SVGAGI (reference sequence). The V and J ends lost 4 bases and 4 bases, in that order; junction bases with no gene match: 5.

This clonotype was recorded many times. The chain couples TRBV4-1 to TRBJ2-2; D call uncertain. The CDR3 totals 13 residues. The V gene lost 4 bases and the J gene lost 7 bases, with 10 bases spanning the gap. Germline CDR1 reads MGHRA; CDR2 reads YSYEKL. The CDR3 is CASSRARNGELFF. The DNA of the CDR3 is TGCGCCAGCAGCCGGGCACGAAACGGGGAGCTGTTTTTT.

This clonotype was detected only a few times. The chain combines TRBV24-1 with TRBJ2-5, with 7 bases matching TRBD1. The junction had 4 bases not matched to a gene; V was cut back by 4 bases and J by 0 bases. The germline V gene has CDR1 KGHDR and CDR2 SFDVKD. The CDR3 sequence is 15 residues long. The CDR3 reads CATSDRRGYQETQYF. The CDR3 DNA is TGTGCCACCAGTGACCGCAGGGGGTACCAAGAGACCCAGTACTTC.

This clonotype came up many times. The chain employs TRBV9 and TRBJ1-1; D gene unclear. The CDR3 runs 13 residues. The V gene's germline CDR1 is SGDLS and CDR2 YYNGEE. Trimming shortened V by 2 bases and J by 1 base, and 6 bases separated the two germline ends. CDR3 coding DNA: TGTGCCAGCAGCGTTGAGGGGAACACTGAAGCTTTCTTT. Translation: CASSVEGNTEAFF.

This clonotype was recorded at least ten times. V gene TRBV15 combines with J gene TRBJ2-3, with D tentatively TRBD2 (6 bases). Trimming stripped 3 bases from V and 4 bases from J, with 14 bases between. Germline V CDR1 and CDR2: LNHNV, YYDKDF (reference sequence). The CDR3 is made up of 15 amino acids. The CDR3 nucleotides read TGTGCCACCAGCAGGTGGGCCGGAGGGTCAGATACGCAGTATTTT. Its protein is CATSRWAGGSDTQYF. The variable domain in full, with the rest retrieved from reference TRBV15 and TRBJ2-3, is DAMVIQNPRYQVTQFGKPVTLSCSQTLNHNVMYWYQQKSSQAPKLLFHYYDKDFNNEADTPDNFQSRRPNTSFCFLDIRSPGLGDTAMYLCATSRWAGGSDTQYFGPGTRLTVL.

This clonotype was seen many times. J is TRBJ2-1 and V is TRBV5-1, with 9 bases identical to TRBD1. V was pared by 2 bases and J by 12 bases, with 9 bases of the junction left unmatched. Germline V lookup: CDR1 SGHRS, CDR2 YFSETQ. This CDR3 comprises 14 residues. In DNA form, the CDR3 reads TGCGCCAGCAGCTTCTTGACAGGGGGAATGGGGCAGTTCTTC. The encoded protein is CASSFLTGGMGQFF.

The chain recombines TRBV13 with TRBJ1-3; unclear D gene. CDR3 length: 14 amino acids. CDR1 PRHDT and CDR2 FYEKMQ come from the germline V gene (reference sequence). The V gene lost 2 bases and the J gene lost 0 bases, with 5 bases spanning the gap. The CDR3 DNA reads TGTGCCAGCAGCTTAAGGACCTCTGGAAACACCATATATTTT. Its protein product is CASSLRTSGNTIYF. The whole variable domain, remainder taken from reference TRBV13 and TRBJ1-3, is AAGVIQSPRHLIKEKRETATLKCYPIPRHDTVYWYQQGPGQDPQFLISFYEKMQSDKGSIPDRFSAQQFSDYHSELNMSSLELGDSALYFCASSLRTSGNTIYFGEGSWLTVV.

This clonotype has at least ten counts. The chain couples TRBV20-1 to TRBJ2-2; the D is unclear. Germline CDR1 reads DFQATT; CDR2 reads SNEGSKA (reference sequence). Deletions cut 6 bases from V and 7 bases from J, with 15 bases between. The CDR3 totals 13 residues. The CDR3 nucleotides are TGCAGTGCCCTCCTTATGGATAGCGGGGAGCTGTTTTTT. Its translation: CSALLMDSGELFF.

Only a few counts were recorded for this clonotype. The chain joins TRBV13 to TRBJ2-3; the match to TRBD2 covers 8 bases. In germline, CDR1 is PRHDT, CDR2 FYEKMQ (reference sequence). This CDR3 contains 14 residues. V lost 8 bases and J lost 6; bases outside the gene matches: 10. The CDR3 DNA reads TGTGCCAGCGCACGGGAGGGCCGGAGGGATACGCAGTATTTT. Amino acid sequence: CASAREGRRDTQYF.

At least ten counts were recorded for this clonotype. This chain uses TRBV5-1 with TRBJ2-3; D tentatively reads TRBD1 or TRBD2 (6 bases each). This CDR3 contains 17 residues. Germline-derived CDR1 and CDR2 are SGHRS and YFSETQ. Trimming stripped 4 bases from V and 4 bases from J, with 22 bases between. In DNA form, the CDR3 reads TGCGCCAGCAGCCGAGGGGGGCTAGCGAGAGGGGCAGATACGCAGTATTTT. Protein sequence: CASSRGGLARGADTQYF.

The gene calls are TRBV5-1 and TRBJ2-7, with 10 bases aligning to TRBD2. Germline V gene sequence: CDR1 SGHRS, CDR2 YFSETQ. The CDR3 sequence is 14 residues long. The junction had 7 bases not matched to a gene; V was cut back by 4 bases and J by 6 bases. The CDR3 nucleotides are TGCGCCAGCAGCCAGGGACTAGCGCACGGCGAGCAGTACTTC. Residues: CASSQGLAHGEQYF.

This clonotype has a handful of counts. V gene TRBV12-3 or TRBV12-4 combines with J gene TRBJ2-2, with D tentatively TRBD2 (5 bases). CDR3 size: 12 residues. V was trimmed by 7 bases and J by 7 bases, leaving 10 bases between them. CDR3 sequence reads: CASTRGYGELFF. Written as DNA, the CDR3 is TGTGCCAGCACCCGAGGGTACGGGGAGCTGTTTTTT.

This sequence joins TRBV5-4 and TRBJ2-1; D possibly corresponds to TRBD2 (5 bases). With 4 bases removed from V and 2 bases from J, the gap between germline ends came to 16 bases. The CDR3 sequence is 16 residues long. Germline V gene data show CDR1 as SGHNT and CDR2 as YYREEE (reference sequence). CDR3: CASSGKRQHTYNEQFF. In nucleotides, the CDR3 is TGTGCCAGCAGCGGGAAGCGGCAGCATACCTACAATGAGCAGTTCTTC.

In this sample, this clonotype turned up a few times. This sequence joins TRBV19 and TRBJ2-5; D may be TRBD1 (6 bases). The V and J ends lost 1 base and 0 bases respectively, with 12 bases between them. Germline V gene lookup returns CDR1 LNHDA and CDR2 SQIVND (reference sequence). This CDR3 has 16 amino acids. CDR3 in amino acids: CASSIVGDTYQETQYF. DNA for the CDR3: TGTGCCAGTAGTATAGTGGGGGACACCTACCAAGAGACCCAGTACTTC. The full variable domain, in which reference TRBV19 and TRBJ2-5 provide the parts outside the CDR3, is DGGITQSPKYLFRKEGQNVTLSCEQNLNHDAMYWYRQDPGQGLRLIYYSQIVNDFQKGDIAEGYSVSREKKESFPLTVTSAQKNPTAFYLCASSIVGDTYQETQYFGPGTRLLVL.

This clonotype was seen repeatedly, ten times or more. This sequence joins TRBV5-6 and TRBJ2-1; 8 bases line up with TRBD2. Germline lookup yields CDR1 SGHDT and CDR2 YYEEEE. V trimming: 1 base; J trimming: 7 bases; junction bases outside the gene matches: 10. CDR3 length: 16 residues. The CDR3 nucleotides are TGTGCCAGCAGCTTGTCATGGCGGGAGGTTATGAATGAGCAGTTCTTC. This gives the protein CASSLSWREVMNEQFF.

The chain couples TRBV20-1 to TRBJ2-2; D gene ambiguous. The V gene lost 5 bases and the J gene lost 3 bases, with 16 bases spanning the gap. The CDR3 totals 15 residues. Looked up from germline, CDR1 is DFQATT and CDR2 is SNEGSKA (reference sequence). The CDR3 bases are TGCAGTGCTTTGGCCCTCGGGTCTGACACCGGGGAGCTGTTTTTT. This translates into CSALALGSDTGELFF.

This clonotype was detected a few times. A read error may produce the germline difference seen at one junction end. This chain connects TRBV7-7 to TRBJ2-3, with D perhaps matching TRBD2 (5 bases). CDR1 is SSHAT and CDR2 is FNYEAQ in the germline V gene (reference sequence). This CDR3 comprises 15 residues. CDR3 protein: CASSKGERSTDTQYF. The DNA of the CDR3 is TGTGCTAGCAGCAAAGGAGAGCGGAGTACAGATACGCAGTATTTT.

This clonotype has ten or more counts. The V call is TRBV11-2, the J call TRBJ2-2; 10 nucleotides match TRBD1. Germline V gene lookup returns CDR1 SGHAT and CDR2 FQNNGV. The CDR3 loop spans 15 amino acids. J lost 6 bases, V lost 5 bases, and 6 bases had no gene match. As DNA, the CDR3 is TGTGCCAGCAGCCTGGGACAGGGGATCTCCGGGGAGCTGTTTTTT. Protein: CASSLGQGISGELFF.

The V and J genes are TRBV5-1 and TRBJ2-2, with 9 positions matching TRBD2. After removal of 7 bases from V and 4 bases from J, the junction contained 5 bases not matched to a gene. Germline CDR1 reads SGHRS; CDR2 reads YFSETQ. This CDR3 is 14 amino acids long. The CDR3 loop reads CASQLAGFTGELFF. CDR3 in DNA: TGCGCCAGCCAGCTAGCGGGATTCACCGGGGAGCTGTTTTTT.

The rearrangement joins TRBV6-6 to TRBJ1-2; 7 bases fit TRBD1. V gave up 5 bases and J gave up 4 bases; unmatched junction bases: 4. This CDR3 is 13 amino acids long. Germline CDR1 is MNHNY and CDR2 is SVGAGI (reference sequence). In nucleotides, the CDR3 is TGTGCCAGCAGTCGACAGGGAAGCTATGGCTACACCTTC. This sequence encodes CASSRQGSYGYTF.

The table lists this clonotype with a few counts. The chain employs TRBV5-1 and TRBJ2-7, with unresolved D. Trimming pared 0 bases from V and 6 bases from J, leaving 13 bases between. The CDR3 is 14 amino acids. The germline V gene has CDR1 SGHRS and CDR2 YFSETQ. The CDR3 nucleotides read TGCGCCAGCAGCTTGGTATCTAACTTAGGCGAGCAGTACGTC. Its translation: CASSLVSNLGEQYV.

This chain joins TRBV28 and TRBJ2-3; 14 bases are shared with TRBD2. V shed 5 bases, J shed 5 bases, and the junction held 9 bases outside the gene matches. Germline-derived CDR1 and CDR2 are MDHEN and SYDVKM. The CDR3 sequence is 17 residues long. CDR3 protein: CASSTTSGRAFLDTQYF. As DNA, the CDR3 is TGTGCCAGCAGTACGACTAGCGGGAGGGCCTTTTTAGATACGCAGTATTTT.

This clonotype was picked up many times. This chain connects TRBV5-1 to TRBJ2-3; D gene ambiguous. This CDR3 comprises 13 residues. Germline-derived CDR1 and CDR2 are SGHRS and YFSETQ. Trimming took 1 base from V and 4 from J, leaving 7 bases between them. In DNA form, the CDR3 reads TGCGCCAGCAGCTTGTTTGAGGCAGATACGCAGTATTTT. Protein product: CASSLFEADTQYF.